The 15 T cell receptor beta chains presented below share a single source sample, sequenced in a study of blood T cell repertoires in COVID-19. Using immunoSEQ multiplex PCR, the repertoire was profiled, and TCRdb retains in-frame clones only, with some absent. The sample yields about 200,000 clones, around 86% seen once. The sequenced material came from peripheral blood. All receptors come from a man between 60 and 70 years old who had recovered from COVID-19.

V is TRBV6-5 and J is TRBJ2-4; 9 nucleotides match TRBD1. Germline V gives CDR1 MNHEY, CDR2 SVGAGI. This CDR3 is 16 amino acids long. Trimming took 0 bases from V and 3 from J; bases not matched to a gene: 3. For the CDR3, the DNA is TGTGCCAGCAGTTACTCGACAGGGGGTGTCAAAAACATTCAGTACTTC. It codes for CASSYSTGGVKNIQYF.

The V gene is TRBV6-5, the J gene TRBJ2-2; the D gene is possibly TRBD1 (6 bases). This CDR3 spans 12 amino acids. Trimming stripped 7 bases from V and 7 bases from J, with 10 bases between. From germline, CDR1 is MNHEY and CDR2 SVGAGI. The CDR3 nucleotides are TGTGCCAGCAACGAGGGGGTCGGGGAGCTGTTTTTT. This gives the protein CASNEGVGELFF.

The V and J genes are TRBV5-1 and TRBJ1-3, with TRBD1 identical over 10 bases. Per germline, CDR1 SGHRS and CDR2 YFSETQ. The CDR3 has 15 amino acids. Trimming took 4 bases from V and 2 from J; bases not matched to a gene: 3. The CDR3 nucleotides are TGCGCCAGCAGCCAGGGACAGGGGACTGGAAACACCATATATTTT. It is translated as CASSQGQGTGNTIYF.

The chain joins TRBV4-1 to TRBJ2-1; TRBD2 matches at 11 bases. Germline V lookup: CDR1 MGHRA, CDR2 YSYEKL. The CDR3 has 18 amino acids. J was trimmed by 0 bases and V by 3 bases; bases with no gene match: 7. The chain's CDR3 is CASSHRTSGSISYNEQFF. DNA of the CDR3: TGCGCCAGCAGCCACCGGACTAGCGGGTCTATCTCCTACAATGAGCAGTTCTTC.

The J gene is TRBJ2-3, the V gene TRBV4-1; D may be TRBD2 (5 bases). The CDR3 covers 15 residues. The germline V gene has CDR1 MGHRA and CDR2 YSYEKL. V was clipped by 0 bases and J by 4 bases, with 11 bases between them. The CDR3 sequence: CASSQDPSSADTQYF. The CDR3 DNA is TGCGCCAGCAGCCAAGATCCTAGCTCGGCAGATACGCAGTATTTT.

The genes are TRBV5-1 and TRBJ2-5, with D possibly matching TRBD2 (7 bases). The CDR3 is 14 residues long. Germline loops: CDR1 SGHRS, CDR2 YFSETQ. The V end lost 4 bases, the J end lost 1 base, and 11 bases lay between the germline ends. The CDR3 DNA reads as TGCGCCAGCAGCCGCGGGGGCCCCCAAGAGACCCAGTACTTC. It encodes CASSRGGPQETQYF.

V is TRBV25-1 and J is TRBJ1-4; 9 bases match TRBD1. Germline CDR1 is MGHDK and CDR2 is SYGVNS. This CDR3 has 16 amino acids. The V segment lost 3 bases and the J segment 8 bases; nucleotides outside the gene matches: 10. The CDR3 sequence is CASSEGPQGAWEKLFF. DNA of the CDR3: TGTGCCAGCAGTGAGGGGCCACAGGGGGCGTGGGAAAAACTGTTTTTT.

In DNA, the CDR3 is TGTGCCAGCAGCCCGACAGGGAACACCGGGGAGCTGTTTTTT. Translating it yields CASSPTGNTGELFF. The chain carries TRBV5-6 and TRBJ2-2, with D tentatively TRBD1 (6 bases). The V end lost 4 bases, the J end lost 1 base, and 8 bases lay between the germline ends. The CDR3 has 14 amino acids. Looked up from germline, CDR1 is SGHDT and CDR2 is YYEEEE.

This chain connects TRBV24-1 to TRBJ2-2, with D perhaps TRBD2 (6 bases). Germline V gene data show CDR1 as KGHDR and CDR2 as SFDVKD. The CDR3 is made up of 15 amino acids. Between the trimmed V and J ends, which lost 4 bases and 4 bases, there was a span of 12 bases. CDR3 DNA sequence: TGTGCCACCAGTGACTCCGTGGGGGGCACCGGGGAGCTGTTTTTT. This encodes CATSDSVGGTGELFF.

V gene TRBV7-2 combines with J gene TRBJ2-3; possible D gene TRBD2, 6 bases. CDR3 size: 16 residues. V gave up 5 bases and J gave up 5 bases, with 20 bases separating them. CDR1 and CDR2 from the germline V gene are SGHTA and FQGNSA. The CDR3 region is CASSDTGTPGGDTQYF. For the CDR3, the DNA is TGTGCCAGCAGCGACACCGGGACTCCTGGGGGAGATACGCAGTATTTT.

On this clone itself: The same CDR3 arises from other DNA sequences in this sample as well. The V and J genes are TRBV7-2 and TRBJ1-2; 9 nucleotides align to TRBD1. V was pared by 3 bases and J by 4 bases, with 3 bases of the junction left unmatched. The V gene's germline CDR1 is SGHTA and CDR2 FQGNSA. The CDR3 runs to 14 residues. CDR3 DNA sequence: TGTGCCAGCAGCTTGGGACAGGGCGGCTATGGCTACACCTTC. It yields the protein CASSLGQGGYGYTF.

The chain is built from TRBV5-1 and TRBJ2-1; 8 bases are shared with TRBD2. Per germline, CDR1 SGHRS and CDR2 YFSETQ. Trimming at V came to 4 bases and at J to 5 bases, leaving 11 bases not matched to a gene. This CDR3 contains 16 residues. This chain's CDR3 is CASSVKWGGGNNEQFF. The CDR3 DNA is TGCGCCAGCAGCGTTAAGTGGGGCGGGGGGAACAATGAGCAGTTCTTC. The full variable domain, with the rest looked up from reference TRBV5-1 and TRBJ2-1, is KAGVTQTPRYLIKTRGQQVTLSCSPISGHRSVSWYQQTPGQGLQFLFEYFSETQRNKGNFPGRFSGRQFSNSRSEMNVSTLELGDSALYLCASSVKWGGGNNEQFFGPGTRLTVL.

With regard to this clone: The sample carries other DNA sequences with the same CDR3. This CDR3 is CASSLLETQYF. The CDR3 coding sequence is TGTGCCAGCAGCTTACTTGAGACCCAGTACTTC. This chain joins TRBV7-9 and TRBJ2-5; D uncertain. CDR1 and CDR2 (germline): SEHNR, FQNEAQ (reference sequence). Trimming pared 2 bases from V and 5 bases from J, leaving 3 bases between. The length of the CDR3 is 11 residues.

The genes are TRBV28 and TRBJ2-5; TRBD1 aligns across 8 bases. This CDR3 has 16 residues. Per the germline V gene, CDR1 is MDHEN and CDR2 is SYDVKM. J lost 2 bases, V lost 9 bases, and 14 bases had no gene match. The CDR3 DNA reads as TGTGCCAGTTTCCCACTGAGGACAGGGACTCAAGAGACCCAGTACTTC. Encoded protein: CASFPLRTGTQETQYF. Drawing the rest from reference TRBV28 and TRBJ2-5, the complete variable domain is DVKVTQSSRYLVKRTGEKVFLECVQDMDHENMFWYRQDPGLGLRLIYFSYDVKMKEKGDIPEGYSVSREKKERFSLILESASTNQTSMYLCASFPLRTGTQETQYFGPGTRLLVL.

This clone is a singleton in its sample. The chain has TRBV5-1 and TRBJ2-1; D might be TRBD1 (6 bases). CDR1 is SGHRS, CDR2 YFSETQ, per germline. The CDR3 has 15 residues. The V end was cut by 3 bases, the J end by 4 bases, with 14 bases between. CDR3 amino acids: CASSSQGAEYNEQFF. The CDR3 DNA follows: TGCGCCAGCAGCTCACAGGGAGCGGAATACAATGAGCAGTTCTTC.